The 28 T cell receptor beta chains given below trace back to one sample, sequenced in a study of cytomegalovirus exposure and HLA in healthy donors. The PCR was carried out with 60 Vbeta primers and 13 Jbeta primers. The data were produced by immunoSEQ multiplex PCR, yet TCRdb's version contains in-frame clones alone and is incomplete. The sample holds roughly 100,000 clones; more than 60% are singletons and the top ten take about 3.6%. The sequenced sample was PBMCs. These receptors all stem from a man aged 55 to 70 in good health and CMV-seronegative.

The chain is built from TRBV19 and TRBJ1-2; 7 bases are shared with TRBD1. This CDR3 region has 15 residues. V dropped 5 bases and J dropped 4; count of bases not matched to a gene: 10. Germline CDR1 and CDR2: LNHDA and SQIVND (reference sequence). CDR3 residues: CASSQGQRDFYGYTF. CDR3 nucleotide sequence: TGTGCCAGTAGTCAGGGACAGCGAGATTTCTATGGCTACACCTTC. The variable domain in full, with the rest retrieved from reference TRBV19 and TRBJ1-2, is DGGITQSPKYLFRKEGQNVTLSCEQNLNHDAMYWYRQDPGQGLRLIYYSQIVNDFQKGDIAEGYSVSREKKESFPLTVTSAQKNPTAFYLCASSQGQRDFYGYTFGSGTRLTVV.

This clone was seen once. The chain employs TRBV11-2 and TRBJ2-5, with TRBD1 matching 9 bases. Germline V gene sequence: CDR1 SGHAT, CDR2 FQNNGV. The CDR3 sequence is 14 residues long. V was pared by 5 bases and J by 4 bases, with 5 bases of the junction left unmatched. The CDR3 nucleotides read TGTGCCAGCAGCGGGACAGGGATCGGAGAGACCCAGTACTTC. Its translation: CASSGTGIGETQYF.

Notes on this clone: Other DNA sequences in the same sample also yield this CDR3. The gene calls are TRBV5-4 and TRBJ1-1; D remains ambiguous. Germline CDR1 reads SGHNT; CDR2 reads YYREEE (reference sequence). The length of the CDR3 is 13 residues. Trimming took 2 bases from V and 1 from J, leaving 6 bases between them. The chain's CDR3 is CASSLTANTEAFF. CDR3 sequence (DNA): TGTGCCAGCAGCTTAACAGCGAACACTGAAGCTTTCTTT.

The V gene is TRBV7-8, the J gene TRBJ2-5, with D possibly TRBD1 on 6 matching bases. Trimming shortened V by 5 bases and J by 3 bases, and 10 bases separated the two germline ends. CDR1 SGHVS and CDR2 FQNEAQ come from the germline V gene. This CDR3 comprises 13 residues. The CDR3 sequence is CASSLGQKETQYF. For the CDR3, the DNA is TGTGCCAGCAGCCTTGGACAGAAAGAGACCCAGTACTTC.

The V and J genes are TRBV11-2 and TRBJ1-1, with D hard to call. CDR3 length equals 14 residues. Germline V lookup: CDR1 SGHAT, CDR2 FQNNGV. The CDR3: CASTPRPLNTEAFF. The CDR3 DNA sequence: TGTGCATCCACCCCGCGGCCGTTGAACACTGAAGCTTTCTTT.

This clone was observed a handful of times. The chain recombines TRBV7-2 with TRBJ2-3, with 11 bases identical to TRBD2. Germline trimming cut 5 bases from V and 0 bases from J; bases unmatched to any gene: 13. The CDR3 loop spans 19 amino acids. Germline loops: CDR1 SGHTA, CDR2 FQGNSA. The CDR3 DNA reads as TGTGCCAGCAGCCGCCTGACTAGCGGGGTTCGGCCTAGCACAGATACGCAGTATTTT. The encoded protein is CASSRLTSGVRPSTDTQYF.

This chain uses TRBV10-3 with TRBJ2-5; D call uncertain. Between the trimmed V and J ends, which lost 2 bases and 2 bases, there was a span of 6 bases. In germline, CDR1 is ENHRY, CDR2 SYGVKD. This CDR3 region has 13 residues. In DNA, the CDR3 is TGTGCCATCAGTGAGACAGCTCAAGAGACCCAGTACTTC. Protein sequence: CAISETAQETQYF.

The rearrangement joins TRBV25-1 to TRBJ2-5, with 8 bases fitting TRBD1. The J call could be wrong; TRBJ2-7 is a better fit for the DNA end. Germline loops: CDR1 MGHDK, CDR2 SYGVNS. This CDR3 spans 15 amino acids. CDR3 amino acids: CASSGTGTGRYEQYF. DNA for the CDR3: TGTGCCAGCAGTGGGACCGGGACAGGACGCTACGAGCAGTACTTC.

This clone was counted a few times. This chain connects TRBV28 to TRBJ2-3, with TRBD2 matching over 7 bases. This CDR3 is built from 16 residues. Trimming cost V 4 bases and J 0 bases; bases outside gene matches: 7. Germline assignment: CDR1 MDHEN and CDR2 SYDVKM. Here the CDR3 reads CASSSQRGTSTDTQYF. The CDR3 DNA is TGTGCCAGCAGTTCACAGCGGGGTACGAGCACAGATACGCAGTATTTT.

The chain recombines TRBV7-6 with TRBJ2-2; weak D call: TRBD1 (5 bases). CDR1 and CDR2 (germline): SGHVS, FNYEAQ. The V end lost 4 bases, the J end lost 0 bases, and 12 bases lay between the germline ends. The CDR3 spans 16 residues. The CDR3 reads CASSSLGASNTGELFF. The CDR3, as DNA: TGTGCCAGCAGCTCCCTTGGGGCTTCGAACACCGGGGAGCTGTTTTTT.

This clone occurred a few times. This chain uses TRBV7-2 with TRBJ2-1; tentative D call: TRBD2 (5 bases). The germline V and J ends were trimmed by 0 bases and 3 bases, with 12 bases remaining between them. The germline V gene has CDR1 SGHTA and CDR2 FQGNSA. The CDR3 runs to 16 residues. The CDR3 reads CASSLASLAGYNEQFF. CDR3 nucleotide sequence: TGTGCCAGCAGCTTAGCGTCGCTAGCCGGCTACAATGAGCAGTTCTTC.

The V gene is TRBV28, the J gene TRBJ1-1, with D unresolved. CDR1 and CDR2 from the germline V gene are MDHEN and SYDVKM. Trimming removed 5 bases at V and 4 bases at J, with 11 bases between. This CDR3 is 13 amino acids long. The CDR3 nucleotides read TGTGCCAGCAGTCGACACGGGGTCACTGAAGCTTTCTTT. This translates into CASSRHGVTEAFF.

V and J are TRBV14 and TRBJ2-7, with 7 bases aligning to TRBD1. V shed 6 bases and J 6 bases; nucleotides not matched to a gene: 2. Germline V gene sequence: CDR1 SGHDN, CDR2 FVKESK. The CDR3 consists of 11 residues. For the CDR3, the DNA is TGTGCCAGCAGTCGGACAGGCGAGCAGTACTTC. Its translation is CASSRTGEQYF.

The rearrangement links TRBV5-4 to TRBJ2-7, with D possibly matching TRBD1 (6 bases). Germline CDR1 SGHNT, CDR2 YYREEE (reference sequence). The V end was cut by 7 bases, the J end by 0 bases, with 14 bases between. The CDR3 contains 14 residues. The CDR3 DNA reads as TGTGCCAGCGGCCAGGGGTTACACTCCTACGAGCAGTACTTC. This codes for CASGQGLHSYEQYF.

The rearrangement links TRBV6-1 to TRBJ1-1; 7 nucleotides match TRBD1. With 6 bases clipped from V and 1 base from J, the junction kept 5 bases outside the gene matches. The CDR3 contains 14 residues. Germline CDR1 reads MNHNS; CDR2 reads SASEGT. Here the CDR3 DNA reads TGTGCCAGCAGGAGGGACAGTTCGAACACTGAAGCTTTCTTT. This codes for CASRRDSSNTEAFF.

The chain carries TRBV7-2 and TRBJ2-5; D is possibly TRBD1 (6 bases). There are 13 residues in the CDR3. Germline CDR1 reads SGHTA; CDR2 reads FQGNSA. V lost 6 bases to trimming and J lost 5 bases, with 13 bases between them. Written as DNA, the CDR3 is TGTGCCAGCAGGAGGCAGGGGTGGGAGACCCAGTACTTC. This codes for CASRRQGWETQYF.

The chain has TRBV2 and TRBJ2-1, with 9 bases that match TRBD1. V lost 7 bases to trimming and J lost 5 bases; unmatched junction nucleotides: 3. CDR1 SNHLY and CDR2 FYNNEI come from the germline V gene. This CDR3 spans 13 amino acids. CDR3 in DNA: TGTGCCAGCACTAGGGACAGGGACAATGAGCAGTTCTTC. It codes for CASTRDRDNEQFF.

The chain couples TRBV11-3 to TRBJ2-3, with 7 bases fitting TRBD2. Per the germline V gene, CDR1 is SGHNT and CDR2 is YENEEA. CDR3 size: 16 residues. With 1 base clipped from V and 3 bases from J, the junction kept 7 bases outside the gene matches. The CDR3 is CASSLGYGGSTDTQYF. The CDR3 region has the DNA TGTGCCAGCAGCTTAGGGTACGGGGGGTCTACAGATACGCAGTATTTT.

The V gene is TRBV4-3, the J gene TRBJ1-4, with 9 bases matching TRBD1. V gave up 3 bases and J gave up 8 bases; unmatched junction bases: 10. The CDR3 has 16 amino acids. Per germline, CDR1 LGHNA and CDR2 YSLEER. CDR3 sequence reads: CASSQAPGQGSEKLFF. CDR3 bases: TGCGCCAGCAGCCAGGCACCGGGACAGGGTAGCGAAAAACTGTTTTTT.

The table lists this clone with a count of one. V usage is TRBV6-6 and J usage is TRBJ2-2, with 7 nucleotides matching TRBD2. CDR3 size: 15 residues. Germline-derived CDR1 and CDR2 are MNHNY and SVGAGI (reference sequence). V lost 2 bases to trimming and J lost 5 bases; unmatched junction nucleotides: 5. The CDR3 sequence is CASSYRRGGTGELFF. The CDR3 DNA is TGTGCCAGCAGTTACAGAAGGGGAGGGACCGGGGAGCTGTTTTTT.

As DNA, the CDR3 is TGCGCCAGCAGCATTCGAGAGACCCAGTACTTC. Its translation is CASSIRETQYF. This chain connects TRBV5-1 to TRBJ2-5; no clear D gene. Per the germline V gene, CDR1 is SGHRS and CDR2 is YFSETQ. Trimming cost V 4 bases and J 4 bases, with 5 bases left between them. This CDR3 comprises 11 residues. Filled out from reference TRBV5-1 and TRBJ2-5, the complete variable domain reads KAGVTQTPRYLIKTRGQQVTLSCSPISGHRSVSWYQQTPGQGLQFLFEYFSETQRNKGNFPGRFSGRQFSNSRSEMNVSTLELGDSALYLCASSIRETQYFGPGTRLLVL.

This clone ranks as medium-sized. This chain's CDR3 is CASSQMTGEPGELFF. The CDR3 DNA reads TGCGCCAGCAGCCAAATGACAGGGGAGCCCGGGGAGCTGTTTTTT. The chain joins TRBV4-3 to TRBJ2-2; 8 nucleotides line up with TRBD1. The V gene end was trimmed by 2 bases and the J gene end by 6 bases; junction bases not matched to a gene: 5. This CDR3 has 15 residues. Germline CDR1 LGHNA, CDR2 YSLEER.

The chain carries TRBV7-2 and TRBJ1-6, with D possibly being TRBD1 (5 bases). CDR1 is SGHTA and CDR2 is FQGNSA in the germline V gene. V gave up 6 bases and J gave up 7 bases, with 10 bases separating them. The CDR3 loop spans 13 amino acids. The CDR3 sequence is CASRQGVNSPLHF. The DNA of the CDR3 is TGTGCCAGCAGGCAGGGCGTCAATTCACCCCTCCACTTT.

The chain carries TRBV29-1 and TRBJ1-1; tentatively, D is TRBD1 (6 bases). V shed 7 bases and J shed 1 base, with 10 bases lying between them. The V gene's germline CDR1 is SQVTM and CDR2 ANQGSEA. There are 12 residues in the CDR3. The CDR3 nucleotides are TGCAGCGCCAGGGGTGGGAACACTGAAGCTTTCTTT. Translated, it gives CSARGGNTEAFF.

This clone came up once. V gene TRBV9 combines with J gene TRBJ2-2, with TRBD2 matching over 12 bases. Germline CDR1 and CDR2: SGDLS and YYNGEE. This CDR3 spans 19 amino acids. V lost 0 bases and J lost 0; bases outside the gene matches: 6. The CDR3 loop is CASSVGLAGGDANTGELFF. The CDR3 DNA reads as TGTGCCAGCAGCGTAGGGCTAGCGGGGGGGGACGCGAACACCGGGGAGCTGTTTTTT. Filled out from reference TRBV9 and TRBJ2-2, the complete variable domain reads DSGVTQTPKHLITATGQRVTLRCSPRSGDLSVYWYQQSLDQGLQFLIQYYNGEERAKGNILERFSAQQFPDLHSELNLSSLELGDSALYFCASSVGLAGGDANTGELFFGEGSRLTVL.

The chain is built from TRBV2 and TRBJ1-2; unclear D gene. The V gene lost 4 bases and the J gene lost 8 bases, with 11 bases spanning the gap. The CDR3 runs to 12 residues. CDR1 is SNHLY, CDR2 FYNNEI, per germline. CDR3 DNA: TGTGCCAGCAGTGGGCAAGCGGAGGGCTACACCTTC. Amino acid sequence: CASSGQAEGYTF.

CDR3 coding DNA: TGTGCCAGCAGCCCCCTGGCCCGTCGGGGGGAGTATAATTCACCCCTCCACTTT. It yields the protein CASSPLARRGEYNSPLHF. The chain has TRBV7-8 and TRBJ1-6; a possible D gene is TRBD1 (5 bases). Germline CDR1 is SGHVS and CDR2 is FQNEAQ. With 5 bases removed from V and 4 bases from J, the gap between germline ends came to 21 bases. The CDR3 runs to 18 residues.

The chain couples TRBV7-2 to TRBJ1-4; 7 nucleotides line up with TRBD1. This CDR3 has 16 residues. The J segment lost 15 bases and the V segment lost 5 bases, leaving 21 bases of the junction unmatched. Germline V gene sequence: CDR1 SGHTA, CDR2 FQGNSA. The CDR3 is CASSQGGQFLMKKLFF. CDR3 nucleotide sequence: TGTGCCAGCAGCCAGGGGGGTCAGTTTCTAATGAAAAAGTTGTTTTTT.